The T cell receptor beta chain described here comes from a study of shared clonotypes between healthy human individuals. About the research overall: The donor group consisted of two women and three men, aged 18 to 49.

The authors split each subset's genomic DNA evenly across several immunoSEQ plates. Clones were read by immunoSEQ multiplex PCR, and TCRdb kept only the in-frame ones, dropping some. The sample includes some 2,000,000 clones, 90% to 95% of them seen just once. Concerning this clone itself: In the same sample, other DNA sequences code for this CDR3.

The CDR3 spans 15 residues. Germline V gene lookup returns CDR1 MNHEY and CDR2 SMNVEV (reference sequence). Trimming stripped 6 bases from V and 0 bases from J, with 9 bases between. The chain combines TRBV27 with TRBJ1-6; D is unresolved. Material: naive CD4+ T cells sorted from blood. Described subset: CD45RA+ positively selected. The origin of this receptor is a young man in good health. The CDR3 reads CASSLRSSYNSPLHF. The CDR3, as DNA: TGTGCCAGCAGCCTAAGAAGCTCCTATAATTCACCCCTCCACTTT.